These 5 T cell receptor beta chains originate from one sample sequenced in a study of blood T cells in healthy people across ages. Using a J-beta primer mix together with a sample-barcoded 5' primer, a second PCR was run for about 6 to 12 cycles. TCRdb ran MiXCR on the 5' RACE reads and lists one entry per CDR3 protein. The table includes about 1.5 million distinct CDR3 sequences, approximately 39% detected once. Sequencing was performed on blood. The receptor set was obtained from a woman aged 18-29 years in good health.

This clonotype has more than one count but fewer than ten. This rearrangement joins TRBV5-1 to TRBJ2-1; D gene uncertain. This CDR3 is 16 amino acids long. Trimming took off 4 bases at V and 5 bases at J, with 19 bases between the two ends. In germline, CDR1 is SGHRS, CDR2 YFSETQ. CDR3 sequence reads: CASSILSRKADNEQFF. CDR3 in DNA: TGCGCCAGCAGCATTCTAAGCAGGAAGGCGGACAATGAGCAGTTCTTC.

The chain links TRBV28 to TRBJ2-7, with TRBD2 as a possible D gene (6 bases). From germline, CDR1 is MDHEN and CDR2 SYDVKM. Trimming pared 8 bases from V and 4 bases from J, leaving 12 bases between. The CDR3 extends over 12 amino acids. The CDR3 sequence is CASASDSYEQYF. The CDR3 bases are TGTGCCAGCGCTAGCGACTCGTACGAGCAGTACTTC. The full variable domain, rest sourced from reference TRBV28 and TRBJ2-7, is DVKVTQSSRYLVKRTGEKVFLECVQDMDHENMFWYRQDPGLGLRLIYFSYDVKMKEKGDIPEGYSVSREKKERFSLILESASTNQTSMYLCASASDSYEQYFGPGTRLTVT.

A note on this clonotype: At one end, the junction sequence differs from germline, possibly due to a read error. This chain's CDR3 is CSVRAGTDNQPQHF. The CDR3 bases are TGCAGTGTTAGAGCCGGGACAGATAATCAGCCCCAGCATTTT. The chain joins TRBV20-1 to TRBJ1-5; 7 bases align to TRBD1. Germline values: CDR1 DFQATT, CDR2 SNEGSKA (reference sequence). The CDR3 contains 14 residues.

The V and J genes are TRBV29-1 and TRBJ1-1; the D gene is possibly TRBD1 (6 bases). Germline CDR1 and CDR2: SQVTM and ANQGSEA. V shed 6 bases and J shed 1 base, with 15 bases lying between them. CDR3 length equals 14 residues. The CDR3 here is CSVFLQGRNTEAFF. The CDR3 coding sequence is TGCAGCGTATTCCTACAGGGTAGGAACACTGAAGCTTTCTTT.

This clonotype occurred a few times. The V and J genes are TRBV7-9 and TRBJ2-1, with a weak D call TRBD2 (5 bases). V lost 5 bases and J 4 bases, leaving 24 bases between the germline ends. Germline V gene sequence: CDR1 SEHNR, CDR2 FQNEAQ (reference sequence). The CDR3 extends over 18 amino acids. Here the CDR3 reads CASSRTMGSDQVYNEQFF. DNA of the CDR3: TGTGCCAGCAGCCGAACCATGGGGAGCGACCAAGTATACAATGAGCAGTTCTTC.